These T cell receptor beta chains were read from a single sample in a study of CD8 T cells in ankylosing spondylitis. TCRdb ran MiXCR on the 5' RACE reads and lists one entry per CDR3 protein. The sample yields hundreds of thousands of distinct CDR3 sequences, around 26% seen once. Source material: blood, either unsorted or a sorted T cell fraction (not recorded which). These receptors were collected from a male donor with ankylosing spondylitis. Each CDR3 is given with its conserved first and last residue. The D gene is left open where the match is weak. The size entry is marked missing in some rows and otherwise reads once, few, many or a size class.

j_gene | d_gene | v_gene | abundance | CDR3nt | CDR3aa
TRBJ1-5 | - | TRBV3-1 | - | TGTGCCAGCAGCCAATCGACGGGGGGCGGAAATCAGCCCCAGCATTTT | CASSQSTGGGNQPQHF
TRBJ1-1 | - | TRBV19 | - | TGTGCCAGTAGCCCCCAAGCAGGGGCCGGGGAAGCTTTCTTT | CASSPQAGAGEAFF
TRBJ1-6 | TRBD1 | TRBV3-1 | - | TGTGCCAGCAGCCAAGCGGGACAGGGGGCGTTGGGGTCACCCCTCCACTTT | CASSQAGQGALGSPLHF
TRBJ2-1 | TRBD2 | TRBV30 | - | TGTGCCTGGAGCCAAACCGGGACTAGCGGGAGGGTGCAGTTCTTC | CAWSQTGTSGRVQFF
TRBJ2-5 | TRBD1 | TRBV12-3/TRBV12-4 | few | TGTGCCAGCGGGTCCGGGACAGGGGACGAGACCCAGTACTTC | CASGSGTGDETQYF
TRBJ1-1 | - | TRBV12-3/TRBV12-4 | - | TGTGCCAGCAGTGTCTATGGTGGGAACACTGAAGCTTTCTTT | CASSVYGGNTEAFF
TRBJ1-3 | - | TRBV20-1 | - | TGCAGTGCTAGAGATAGCAGCTCTGGAAACACCATATATTTT | CSARDSSSGNTIYF
TRBJ2-6 | - | TRBV20-1 | few | TGCAGTGCTAGAGGGTTGGGTACTGGGGCCAACGTCCTGACTTTC | CSARGLGTGANVLTF
TRBJ2-1 | - | TRBV7-2 | - | TGTGCCAGCAGCCCACCGGGGACTCCGGCCTACAATGAGCAGTTCTTC | CASSPPGTPAYNEQFF
TRBJ2-1 | TRBD2 | TRBV20-1 | few | TGCAGTGCTAGAAAGCGGGAGGGGAGGAATGAGCAGTTCTTC | CSARKREGRNEQFF
TRBJ2-2 | TRBD1 | TRBV2 | - | TGTGCCAGCAGAGACAGGGTTGGGACCGGGGAGCTGTTTTTT | CASRDRVGTGELFF
TRBJ2-1 | TRBD2 | TRBV5-4 | few | TGTGCCAGCAGGGCGACCGGGGGGAGCTCCTACAATGAGCAGTTCTTC | CASRATGGSSYNEQFF
TRBJ2-2 | - | TRBV4-1 | few | TGCGCCAGCAGCCATCGGACAACTCCGAACACCGGGGAGCTGTTTTTT | CASSHRTTPNTGELFF
TRBJ1-5 | - | TRBV20-1 | - | TGCAGTGCTAAGAGGCAGGGCCGACCTCTTCAGCCCCAGCATTTT | CSAKRQGRPLQPQHF
TRBJ2-2 | TRBD2 | TRBV29-1 | - | TGCAGCGTCGCCCCCCGGAGCGGGAGGGCTAACGGGGAGCTGTTTTTT | CSVAPRSGRANGELFF
TRBJ1-1 | TRBD1 | TRBV6-1 | - | TGTGCCAGCAGTCCCGGACAGGCGGGGACTGAAGCTTTCTTT | CASSPGQAGTEAFF
TRBJ2-5 | - | TRBV24-1 | - | TGTGCCACCAGTGATTTACAGGGAAAGACCCAGTACTTC | CATSDLQGKTQYF
TRBJ1-2 | - | TRBV11-2 | few | TGTGCCAGCAGCTTATACAGGATTTATGGCTACACCTTC | CASSLYRIYGYTF
TRBJ2-1 | TRBD2 | TRBV11-2 | - | TGTGCCAGCAGCTCCCAATTCCGGACTAGCGGGATATTTAATGAGCAGTTCTTC | CASSSQFRTSGIFNEQFF
TRBJ2-5 | - | TRBV2 | - | TGTGCCAGCAGTGACAATCGGGAAGGCCAGTACTTC | CASSDNREGQYF
TRBJ1-3 | - | TRBV28 | few | TGTGCCAGCAGTCCCCAGGGGATTGGAAACACCATATATTTT | CASSPQGIGNTIYF
TRBJ2-7 | - | TRBV11-2 | once | TGTGCCAGCAGCCCCCTCAGCCCTTGGGGGACCTACGAGCAGTACTTC | CASSPLSPWGTYEQYF
TRBJ2-6 | TRBD1 | TRBV12-3/TRBV12-4 | - | TGTGCCAGCAGTTTTCCCCTCGTTGGACAGGGAAGCTCTGGGGCCAACGTCCTGACTTTC | CASSFPLVGQGSSGANVLTF
TRBJ2-7 | - | TRBV11-1 | few | TGTGCCAGCAGCCCCCAAAACCTGGGGATGGCCGAGCAGTACTTC | CASSPQNLGMAEQYF
TRBJ1-5 | - | TRBV18 | - | TGTGCCAGCTCACCACAAAGACAGCAGAATCAGCCCCAGCATTTT | CASSPQRQQNQPQHF
TRBJ2-5 | TRBD2 | TRBV7-9 | - | TGTGCCAGCAGCCCGGGGACTAGCGGGACCCGGGAGACCCAGTACTTC | CASSPGTSGTRETQYF
TRBJ1-3 | - | TRBV5-5 | - | TGTGCCACCTGGGGATCTGGAAACACCATATATTTT | CATWGSGNTIYF
TRBJ2-5 | - | TRBV7-2 | many | TGTGCCAGCAGCTTGCCGGGACAAGGGGAAGAGACCCAGTACTTC | CASSLPGQGEETQYF
TRBJ2-2 | TRBD1 | TRBV24-1 | few | TGTGCCACCAGTGGCCGGACAGGGGGCAGAGTCGTCACCGGGGAGCTGTTTTTT | CATSGRTGGRVVTGELFF